This TCR beta chain was obtained from a study of cytotoxic CD8 clonotypes in ibrutinib-treated CLL. As concerns this clone: The antigen is undetermined.

Sequencing was performed with immunoSEQ multiplex PCR; in TCRdb, only in-frame clones are kept and a portion is missing. The sample records about 140,000 clones, around 84% being singletons. The V and J ends lost 1 base and 0 bases respectively, with 3 bases between them. The CDR3 covers 12 residues. Germline V gene data show CDR1 as GTSNPN and CDR2 as SVGIG (reference sequence). Study-wide points: Increased clonality at ibrutinib response gave way to a return toward baseline at progression. Pretreatment clonality was elevated relative to age-matched healthy donors and paralleled circulating CD8+ T-cell counts.

The J gene is TRBJ1-1, the V gene TRBV30; D gene unclear. The origin of this receptor is a human donor with chronic lymphocytic leukemia. Specimen: PBMCs, collected after 36 months of ibrutinib treatment. CDR3 coding DNA: TGTGCCTGGAGTGGGCTGAACACTGAAGCTTTCTTT. This codes for CAWSGLNTEAFF.